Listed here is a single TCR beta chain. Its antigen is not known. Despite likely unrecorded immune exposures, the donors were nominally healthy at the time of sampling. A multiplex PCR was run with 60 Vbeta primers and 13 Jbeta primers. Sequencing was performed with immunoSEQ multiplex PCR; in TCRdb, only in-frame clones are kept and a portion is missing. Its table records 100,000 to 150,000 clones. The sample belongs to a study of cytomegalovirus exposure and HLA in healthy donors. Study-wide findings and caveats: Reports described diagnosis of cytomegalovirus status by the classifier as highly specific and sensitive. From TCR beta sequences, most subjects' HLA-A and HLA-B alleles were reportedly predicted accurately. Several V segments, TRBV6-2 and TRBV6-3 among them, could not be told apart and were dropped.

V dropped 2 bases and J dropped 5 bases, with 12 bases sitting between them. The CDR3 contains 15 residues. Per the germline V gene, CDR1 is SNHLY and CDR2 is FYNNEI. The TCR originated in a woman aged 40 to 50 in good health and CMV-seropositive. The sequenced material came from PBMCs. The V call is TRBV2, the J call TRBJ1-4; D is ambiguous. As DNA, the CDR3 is TGTGCCAGCAGTGAAAGTAGAGAACCGAATGAAAAACTGTTTTTT. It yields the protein CASSESREPNEKLFF.